A selection of T cell receptor beta chains follows, all from one sample in a study of blood T cell repertoires in COVID-19. Some clones are missing from TCRdb's copy, which holds only in-frame ones; the method was immunoSEQ multiplex PCR. This sample has 65,000 to 70,000 clones; over 85% occur once, and the top ten carry about 3.1%. Specimen: peripheral blood. Source of these receptors: a man in his 70s with active COVID-19. Both conserved end residues are part of each CDR3. Fields, in order: J gene, V gene, clone size, D gene, CDR3 protein. A D gene is named only where the DNA matches it firmly. Expanded clones are given a class, and other clones once, few, many or no size at all.

j_gene: TRBJ1-2; v_gene: TRBV5-1; abundance: NA; d_gene: NA; CDR3aa: CASSLAGGPENGYTF
j_gene: TRBJ1-2; v_gene: TRBV3-1/TRBV3-2; abundance: NA; d_gene: TRBD1; CDR3aa: CASSQEGQFYRGYTF
j_gene: TRBJ2-3; v_gene: TRBV24-1; abundance: NA; d_gene: TRBD2; CDR3aa: CATSDPSGGALDTQYF
j_gene: TRBJ2-7; v_gene: TRBV5-6; abundance: NA; d_gene: NA; CDR3aa: CASSFWGLRSEQYF
j_gene: TRBJ1-3; v_gene: TRBV27; abundance: once; d_gene: NA; CDR3aa: CASSSIQDWSSSGNTIYF
j_gene: TRBJ1-1; v_gene: TRBV6-5; abundance: NA; d_gene: NA; CDR3aa: CASSYSGWGGNTEAFF
j_gene: TRBJ2-1; v_gene: TRBV18; abundance: NA; d_gene: NA; CDR3aa: CASSPSGNSYNEQFF
j_gene: TRBJ1-2; v_gene: TRBV6-5; abundance: NA; d_gene: TRBD1; CDR3aa: CASSYLGTGEGYTF
j_gene: TRBJ1-6; v_gene: TRBV19; abundance: NA; d_gene: TRBD1; CDR3aa: CASRPTGVESPLHF
j_gene: TRBJ1-6; v_gene: TRBV28; abundance: NA; d_gene: NA; CDR3aa: CASSQNRGASYNSPLHF
j_gene: TRBJ1-1; v_gene: TRBV7-2; abundance: NA; d_gene: TRBD1; CDR3aa: CASETMVGQRNDEAFF
j_gene: TRBJ2-2; v_gene: TRBV6-1; abundance: NA; d_gene: NA; CDR3aa: CASSDLAVWNTGELFF
j_gene: TRBJ2-6; v_gene: TRBV27; abundance: NA; d_gene: NA; CDR3aa: CASSSLGAEGSGANVLTF
j_gene: TRBJ1-3; v_gene: TRBV27; abundance: NA; d_gene: NA; CDR3aa: CASSPARGNSGNTIYF
j_gene: TRBJ1-2; v_gene: TRBV15; abundance: few; d_gene: NA; CDR3aa: CATSARQAFSGYTF
j_gene: TRBJ1-6; v_gene: TRBV6-5; abundance: few; d_gene: NA; CDR3aa: CASRPDGVNSPLHF
j_gene: TRBJ1-1; v_gene: TRBV7-9; abundance: few; d_gene: NA; CDR3aa: CASSRDYTEAFF
j_gene: TRBJ2-4; v_gene: TRBV19; abundance: NA; d_gene: NA; CDR3aa: CASSIVTGNIQYF
j_gene: TRBJ1-1; v_gene: TRBV5-1; abundance: NA; d_gene: NA; CDR3aa: CASSLDMSIYEAFF
j_gene: TRBJ1-2; v_gene: TRBV5-5; abundance: once; d_gene: TRBD1; CDR3aa: CASRPGQGLLGGYTF
j_gene: TRBJ2-5; v_gene: TRBV11-2; abundance: NA; d_gene: TRBD2; CDR3aa: CASTREGTSGAETQYF
j_gene: TRBJ2-7; v_gene: TRBV5-1; abundance: NA; d_gene: NA; CDR3aa: CASSFHRNDEQYF
j_gene: TRBJ2-3; v_gene: TRBV18; abundance: NA; d_gene: NA; CDR3aa: CASSPRLATDTQYF
j_gene: TRBJ1-6; v_gene: TRBV5-1; abundance: NA; d_gene: NA; CDR3aa: CASSLDPRGSYNSPLHF
j_gene: TRBJ2-5; v_gene: TRBV18; abundance: once; d_gene: TRBD1; CDR3aa: CASSSGSGGRETQYF
j_gene: TRBJ2-1; v_gene: TRBV6-4; abundance: NA; d_gene: TRBD2; CDR3aa: CASSDSRRERAVNEQFF
j_gene: TRBJ1-2; v_gene: TRBV3-1/TRBV3-2; abundance: NA; d_gene: TRBD1; CDR3aa: CASSLGTGASGYTF
j_gene: TRBJ2-7; v_gene: TRBV19; abundance: once; d_gene: TRBD1; CDR3aa: CASSFLGQGAEQYF
j_gene: TRBJ2-1; v_gene: TRBV9; abundance: NA; d_gene: NA; CDR3aa: CASSGGWSYNEQFF
j_gene: TRBJ2-5; v_gene: TRBV4-1; abundance: NA; d_gene: NA; CDR3aa: CASSPQSTVYQETQYF
j_gene: TRBJ1-5; v_gene: TRBV21-1; abundance: once; d_gene: NA; CDR3aa: CASSKRGQGASLSNQPQHF
j_gene: TRBJ2-2; v_gene: TRBV6-2/TRBV6-3; abundance: NA; d_gene: NA; CDR3aa: CASSPRGTPNTGELFF
j_gene: TRBJ1-2; v_gene: TRBV11-2; abundance: NA; d_gene: TRBD1; CDR3aa: CASSLDSDRGGNGYTF
j_gene: TRBJ1-1; v_gene: TRBV18; abundance: NA; d_gene: NA; CDR3aa: CASSPILADQAFF
j_gene: TRBJ2-1; v_gene: TRBV7-2; abundance: NA; d_gene: NA; CDR3aa: CASSSTSNGYNEQFF
j_gene: TRBJ1-2; v_gene: TRBV19; abundance: NA; d_gene: TRBD1; CDR3aa: CASSGQGAYGYTF